This T cell receptor beta chain derives from a study of OX40 agonist ivuxolimab in advanced cancers. About the study: Treatment received earlier with anti-PD-1, anti-PD-L1 or anti-CTLA-4 agents was allowed, and over 35% had some.

A word on this clone: Its antigen remains unidentified.

With 0 bases clipped from V and 7 bases from J, the junction kept 11 bases outside the gene matches. The CDR3 covers 17 residues. Germline assignment: CDR1 LNHNV and CDR2 YYDKDF (reference sequence). Study-level results: Averaging showed that CD8+ T cells had more expanded clones than CD4+ did. At 0.1 to 3.0 mg/kg, CD4+ and CD8+ blood T cells expanded clonally by week 6. Part of the nonresponder group also had normalized T-cell clonal expansion that was low.

TCRdb's copy holds only in-frame clones and misses some; the assay was immunoSEQ multiplex PCR. The sample lists some 65,000 clones, more than 75% occurring once. The J gene is TRBJ2-1, the V gene TRBV15; TRBD1 matches 8 bases. Here the sequenced sample was CD4+ or CD8+ T cells sorted from blood, taken in a trial of the OX40 agonist ivuxolimab. This clonotype was obtained from an adult with an advanced solid tumor such as melanoma, head and neck, liver or kidney cancer. CDR3 sequence (DNA): TGTGCCACCAGCAGAGATCGGAACAGGGGGAAACGGAATGAGCAGTTCTTC. Translating it yields CATSRDRNRGKRNEQFF.